This TCR beta chain was retrieved from a study of control samples from healthy donors and cancer patients. A single count supports this clone. Profiled with immunoSEQ multiplex PCR; TCRdb holds only in-frame clones, not every one. The sample has around 110,000 clones, approximately 90% seen once; the top ten hold about 2.5%. What was sequenced was blood. The sequence came from a woman between 70 and 85 years old in good health.

The CDR3 DNA is TGTGCCAGTAGCACTACAGGGGAGCGGACCCAGTACTTC. This codes for CASSTTGERTQYF. The genes are TRBV19 and TRBJ2-5; TRBD1 matches at 7 bases. Germline values: CDR1 LNHDA, CDR2 SQIVND (reference sequence). This CDR3 has 13 residues. Trimming cost V 6 bases and J 7 bases; bases outside gene matches: 8.